This T cell receptor beta chain comes out of a study of T cell repertoires in cytomegalovirus infection. Turning to the study itself: Carrying CMV and the relevant HLA type showed in public TCR beta signatures. Overall study results and limits: HLA-C-restricted TCR beta clonotypes specific for CMV led the ex vivo response. People with CMV and the relevant HLA were identified by cumulative public TCR beta family frequency.

Ten or more counts support this clonotype. No antigen is known for it. TCRdb called the reads again in MiXCR, with one record for every CDR3 protein. The sample comprises hundreds of thousands of distinct CDR3 sequences, roughly 6.5% of which are singletons, and 6.5% rests with the top ten. Germline CDR1 MNHEY, CDR2 SVGAGI. CDR3 length: 14 residues. V lost 5 bases and J lost 4, with 14 bases in between. The sample consisted of PBMCs. This receptor was identified in a human donor in good health (CMV status not recorded). Some clones in this sample may be carry-over from other donors' samples. The V gene is TRBV6-5, the J gene TRBJ1-2; D is uncertain. Here the CDR3 reads CASSDQGWSYGYTF. The CDR3 coding sequence is TGTGCCAGCAGTGATCAAGGGTGGTCCTATGGCTACACCTTC.